The entry below describes one TCR beta chain. The data are from a study of shared clonotypes between healthy human individuals. Splitting of each subset's genomic DNA was done evenly across several immunoSEQ plates. Assay used: immunoSEQ multiplex PCR; TCRdb lists only in-frame clones, some missing. The sample yields about 1 million clones, about 80% seen once. The CDR3 is made up of 15 amino acids. Trimming took 2 bases from V and 4 from J, leaving 15 bases between them. Germline CDR1 GTSNPN, CDR2 SVGIG (reference sequence). This clonotype was obtained from a man younger than 30 in good health. Some clones in this sample may be carry-over from other donors' samples. The chain employs TRBV30 and TRBJ1-3; unclear D gene. Sample: memory CD4+ T cells from PBMCs. Described subset: CD45RA-negative fraction. Here the CDR3 DNA reads TGTGCCTGGAGTTCCAAACATTTACAGGGAAACACCATATATTTT. Amino acids: CAWSSKHLQGNTIYF.